The 30 T cell receptor beta chains below all came from one sample that was sequenced in a study of blood T cell repertoires in COVID-19. Here immunoSEQ multiplex PCR was the method, and the copy in TCRdb shows in-frame clones only, minus some. In the table there are some 310,000 clones, roughly 88% of which are singletons. Sequencing was performed on peripheral blood. These receptors originate from a woman aged 25 to 39 with COVID-19, enrolled during active disease.

This clone appeared a single time. V and J are TRBV7-6 and TRBJ1-6, with D possibly matching TRBD1 (5 bases). The CDR3 spans 16 residues. With 5 bases removed from V and 8 bases from J, the gap between germline ends came to 19 bases. The germline CDR1 and CDR2 sequences are SGHVS and FNYEAQ. The CDR3 protein is CASSLGHGATYSPLHF. The CDR3 DNA is TGTGCCAGCAGCCTCGGACACGGCGCTACGTATTCACCCCTCCACTTT. The entire variable domain, with the rest obtained from reference TRBV7-6 and TRBJ1-6, is as follows: GAGVSQSPRYKVTKRGQDVALRCDPISGHVSLYWYRQALGQGPEFLTYFNYEAQQDKSGLPNDRFSAERPEGSISTLTIQRTEQRDSAMYRCASSLGHGATYSPLHFGNGTRLTVT.

The V and J genes are TRBV30 and TRBJ1-1; the D gene is possibly TRBD1 (6 bases). CDR1 is GTSNPN, CDR2 SVGIG, per germline (reference sequence). Between the trimmed V and J ends, which lost 0 bases and 5 bases, there was a span of 22 bases. This CDR3 comprises 17 residues. CDR3 residues: CAWSVFFSGAAGTEAFF. For the CDR3, the DNA is TGTGCCTGGAGTGTATTCTTCTCAGGGGCCGCCGGAACTGAAGCTTTCTTT.

V gene TRBV5-1 combines with J gene TRBJ2-7, with D maybe TRBD2 (6 bases). Trimming cost V 1 base and J 5 bases, with 19 bases left between them. CDR3 length: 16 residues. The germline V gene encodes CDR1 SGHRS and CDR2 YFSETQ. CDR3 nucleotide sequence: TGCGCCAGCAGCTTGAATTTTGGAGGGGATCCCAACGAGCAGTACTTC. Amino acid sequence: CASSLNFGGDPNEQYF.

This chain uses TRBV19 with TRBJ1-2, with 8 bases fitting TRBD1. Losses at the gene ends were 5 bases for V and 4 bases for J; bases not matched to a gene: 12. CDR1 LNHDA and CDR2 SQIVND come from the germline V gene (reference sequence). The length of the CDR3 is 16 residues. The CDR3 DNA follows: TGTGCCAGTAGTGCATGGGACAGGCTACGGAGCTATGGCTACACCTTC. Protein: CASSAWDRLRSYGYTF.

The rearrangement links TRBV6-1 to TRBJ2-2; 9 positions match TRBD2. The CDR3 contains 17 residues. Germline V gene lookup returns CDR1 MNHNS and CDR2 SASEGT. J gave up 3 bases and V 1 base, and 6 bases lay outside the gene matches. CDR3 in amino acids: CASSEVAGVGDTGELFF. The DNA for the CDR3 is TGTGCCAGCAGTGAAGTAGCGGGAGTTGGGGACACCGGGGAGCTGTTTTTT.

The chain is built from TRBV5-1 and TRBJ1-1; 11 positions match TRBD1. The CDR3 is 14 residues long. Losses at the gene ends were 4 bases for V and 6 bases for J; bases not matched to a gene: 5. Germline lookup yields CDR1 SGHRS and CDR2 YFSETQ. CDR3 protein: CASSAGQGVAEAFF. The CDR3 DNA reads TGCGCCAGCAGCGCGGGACAGGGGGTCGCTGAAGCTTTCTTT.

This chain uses TRBV28 with TRBJ2-7, with 8 bases identical to TRBD2. The V segment lost 3 bases and the J segment 0 bases; nucleotides outside the gene matches: 4. Per the germline V gene, CDR1 is MDHEN and CDR2 is SYDVKM. This CDR3 spans 15 amino acids. As DNA, the CDR3 is TGTGCCAGCAGTTTCTCTAGCGGGTACTCCTACGAGCAGTACTTC. Its protein is CASSFSSGYSYEQYF.

The genes are TRBV6-5 and TRBJ1-2; 7 bases agree with TRBD1. Germline loops: CDR1 MNHEY, CDR2 SVGAGI. V shed 5 bases and J 2 bases; nucleotides not matched to a gene: 8. The CDR3 totals 15 residues. CDR3 region: CASSLNPGQNYGYTF. Written as DNA, the CDR3 is TGTGCCAGCAGTCTTAACCCGGGACAGAACTATGGCTACACCTTC.

This clone appeared a single time. The chain combines TRBV11-2 with TRBJ2-1; TRBD1 is a possible D gene (6 bases). The CDR3 totals 16 residues. The V gene lost 5 bases and the J gene lost 1 base, with 15 bases spanning the gap. Per germline, CDR1 SGHAT and CDR2 FQNNGV. The CDR3 region is CASSTTGTRSYNEQFF. The CDR3 nucleotides are TGTGCCAGCAGCACGACCGGGACACGATCCTACAATGAGCAGTTCTTC.

The chain links TRBV29-1 to TRBJ2-2, with 7 bases aligning to TRBD2. Germline V gene data show CDR1 as SQVTM and CDR2 as ANQGSEA. The CDR3 contains 15 residues. V shed 6 bases and J 1 base; nucleotides not matched to a gene: 8. The CDR3 loop reads CSVARTSMNTGELFF. CDR3 nucleotides: TGCAGCGTCGCCCGGACTAGTATGAACACCGGGGAGCTGTTTTTT.

This clone was detected only once. V usage is TRBV28 and J usage is TRBJ2-3; 10 nucleotides line up with TRBD1. The ends lost 5 bases at V and 3 bases at J; junction bases unmatched: 11. The germline V gene encodes CDR1 MDHEN and CDR2 SYDVKM. CDR3 length equals 17 residues. The CDR3 nucleotides read TGTGCCAGCAGTCCGTTGACAGGGGGCGGACGGACAGATACGCAGTATTTT. This translates into CASSPLTGGGRTDTQYF.

The chain joins TRBV2 to TRBJ2-2, with 8 bases matching TRBD2. CDR3 length: 15 residues. J lost 1 base, V lost 6 bases, and 4 bases had no gene match. Germline values: CDR1 SNHLY, CDR2 FYNNEI. Here the CDR3 DNA reads TGTGCCAGCAGAAGCGGGAGAAGGAACACCGGGGAGCTGTTTTTT. Its translation is CASRSGRRNTGELFF.

This chain connects TRBV10-3 to TRBJ2-2, with 8 bases lining up with TRBD2. The CDR3 loop spans 14 amino acids. The V segment lost 3 bases and the J segment 5 bases; nucleotides outside the gene matches: 2. CDR1 and CDR2 from the germline V gene are ENHRY and SYGVKD. This CDR3 reads CAISEGGRTGELFF. In nucleotides, the CDR3 is TGTGCCATCAGTGAAGGCGGGAGGACCGGGGAGCTGTTTTTT.

The chain carries TRBV29-1 and TRBJ2-1; TRBD2 matches 7 bases. V lost 6 bases to trimming and J lost 13 bases; unmatched junction nucleotides: 9. Germline values: CDR1 SQVTM, CDR2 ANQGSEA. This CDR3 is built from 11 residues. CDR3 loop: CSVGREKAQFF. The CDR3 nucleotides are TGCAGCGTAGGGCGGGAGAAGGCCCAGTTCTTC.

The gene calls are TRBV18 and TRBJ2-5; D is undetermined. This CDR3 spans 13 amino acids. V lost 3 bases to trimming and J lost 2 bases, with 7 bases between them. Germline loops: CDR1 KGHSH, CDR2 LQKENI. The CDR3 loop reads CASSPGTQETQYF. The CDR3 DNA reads TGTGCCAGCTCACCGGGCACACAAGAGACCCAGTACTTC.

This clone was counted a few times. The chain carries TRBV6-5 and TRBJ1-5; 8 bases line up with TRBD1. V lost 6 bases to trimming and J lost 0 bases; unmatched junction nucleotides: 4. CDR3 length: 15 residues. Germline V gene sequence: CDR1 MNHEY, CDR2 SVGAGI. The CDR3 sequence: CASRKDRASNQPQHF. The CDR3 coding sequence is TGTGCCAGCAGGAAGGACAGGGCTAGCAATCAGCCCCAGCATTTT.

The chain carries TRBV15 and TRBJ2-6; D unresolved. From germline, CDR1 is LNHNV and CDR2 YYDKDF (reference sequence). V was pared by 1 base and J by 0 bases, with 7 bases between. This CDR3 spans 16 amino acids. For the CDR3, the DNA is TGTGCCACCAGCAGAGTGGCTGCCTCTGGGGCCAACGTCCTGACTTTC. This gives the protein CATSRVAASGANVLTF.

V is TRBV24-1 and J is TRBJ2-2; 11 positions match TRBD2. Unmatched junction bases numbered 9, after V lost 4 bases and J lost 9 bases. Germline lookup yields CDR1 KGHDR and CDR2 SFDVKD. The CDR3 loop spans 16 amino acids. This CDR3 reads CATSETSGSPGRELFF. The CDR3 DNA reads TGTGCCACCAGTGAAACTAGCGGGAGCCCCGGCCGGGAGCTGTTTTTT.

The CDR3 DNA reads as TGTGCCAGCAGTGTCCGCGGGACAGAATCAAGCAATCAGCCCCAGCATTTT. It specifies CASSVRGTESSNQPQHF. This sequence joins TRBV6-1 and TRBJ1-5; 7 positions agree with TRBD1. V shed 4 bases, J shed 1 base, and the junction held 10 bases outside the gene matches. Germline V gene sequence: CDR1 MNHNS, CDR2 SASEGT. The CDR3 length is 17 residues.

The chain recombines TRBV5-1 with TRBJ2-7, with unresolved D. The CDR3 is 12 residues long. In germline, CDR1 is SGHRS, CDR2 YFSETQ. V gave up 3 bases and J gave up 7 bases, with 11 bases separating them. In DNA, the CDR3 is TGCGCCAGCAGCTCTTCACTCAGGGAGCAGTACTTC. Residues: CASSSSLREQYF.

In nucleotides, the CDR3 is TGCGCCAGCAGCATAGGGGTTGTAGGAACTGAAGCTTTCTTT. Protein product: CASSIGVVGTEAFF. This chain uses TRBV5-1 with TRBJ1-1; possible D gene TRBD1, 5 bases. CDR1 is SGHRS, CDR2 YFSETQ, per germline. This CDR3 contains 14 residues. With 4 bases removed from V and 5 bases from J, the gap between germline ends came to 15 bases.

The rearrangement links TRBV5-4 to TRBJ2-5; 8 positions match TRBD1. The CDR3 has 14 amino acids. Trimming at V came to 0 bases and at J to 6 bases, leaving 4 bases not matched to a gene. Germline CDR1 SGHNT, CDR2 YYREEE (reference sequence). The CDR3: CASSLDDRGQTQYF. The CDR3 region has the DNA TGTGCCAGCAGCTTGGACGACAGGGGACAGACCCAGTACTTC.

The rearrangement links TRBV19 to TRBJ2-3; TRBD2 agrees at 11 bases. In germline, CDR1 is LNHDA, CDR2 SQIVND (reference sequence). The length of the CDR3 is 17 residues. V was clipped by 3 bases and J by 4 bases; unmatched bases: 9. CDR3 DNA: TGTGCCAGTAGTATGCACCTAGCGGGAGGTGGGGCAGATACGCAGTATTTT. Translating it yields CASSMHLAGGGADTQYF.

The chain joins TRBV3-1 (or the pseudogene TRBV3-2) to TRBJ1-1; D uncertain. CDR1 and CDR2 from the germline V gene are LGHDT and YNNKEL (reference sequence). Trimming shortened V by 2 bases and J by 0 bases, and 4 bases separated the two germline ends. This CDR3 has 13 residues. CDR3 nucleotides: TGTGCCAGCAGCCAAACTTTGAACACTGAAGCTTTCTTT. Encoded protein: CASSQTLNTEAFF.

The V and J genes are TRBV19 and TRBJ1-1; TRBD1 is a possible D gene (6 bases). Trimming removed 8 bases at V and 5 bases at J, with 18 bases between. From germline, CDR1 is LNHDA and CDR2 SQIVND (reference sequence). CDR3 length: 14 residues. CDR3 nucleotide sequence: TGTGCCAGTCAAGTTTCCAGGGGAGGGACTGAAGCTTTCTTT. This codes for CASQVSRGGTEAFF.

This clone is a singleton in its sample. The chain links TRBV7-2 to TRBJ2-5, with TRBD1 matching 10 bases. Germline assignment: CDR1 SGHTA and CDR2 FQGNSA. The CDR3 contains 16 residues. V dropped 6 bases and J dropped 7; count of bases not matched to a gene: 14. The CDR3 nucleotides read TGTGCCAGCAGAGATCCGGGACAGGGGTTTAGTTGGACCCAGTACTTC. The encoded protein is CASRDPGQGFSWTQYF. Combining the CDR3 with reference TRBV7-2 and TRBJ2-5 gives the whole variable domain GAGVSQSPSNKVTEKGKDVELRCDPISGHTALYWYRQSLGQGLEFLIYFQGNSAPDKSGLPSDRFSAERTGGSVSTLTIQRTQQEDSAVYLCASRDPGQGFSWTQYFGPGTRLLVL.

J is TRBJ1-2 and V is TRBV9; D not resolved. Trimming removed 0 bases from V and 0 bases from J, with 3 bases in between. In germline, CDR1 is SGDLS, CDR2 YYNGEE. This CDR3 has 13 amino acids. For the CDR3, the DNA is TGTGCCAGCAGCGTAGCAGCTAACTATGGCTACACCTTC. This gives the protein CASSVAANYGYTF.

The sample holds a few counts of this clone. Within the sample, other DNA sequences also encode this same CDR3. The chain employs TRBV27 and TRBJ1-1; tentative D call: TRBD1 (5 bases). This CDR3 comprises 14 residues. Trimming stripped 0 bases from V and 4 bases from J, with 9 bases between. Germline values: CDR1 MNHEY, CDR2 SMNVEV (reference sequence). The CDR3 nucleotides read TGTGCCAGCAGTTTATCGCTCGGGGGCACTGAAGCTTTCTTT. It encodes CASSLSLGGTEAFF.

This sequence joins TRBV6-5 and TRBJ1-1; no reliable D call. With 4 bases removed from V and 1 base from J, the gap between germline ends came to 7 bases. This CDR3 contains 13 residues. CDR1 MNHEY and CDR2 SVGAGI come from the germline V gene. The CDR3 is CASSSPGNTEAFF. In nucleotides, the CDR3 is TGTGCCAGCAGTTCCCCAGGGAACACTGAAGCTTTCTTT.

The chain's CDR3 is CASVQQGSNTEAFF. The CDR3 coding sequence is TGTGCCAGCGTACAACAGGGTTCGAACACTGAAGCTTTCTTT. This sequence joins TRBV6-5 and TRBJ1-1, with D possibly being TRBD1 (6 bases). Trimming stripped 8 bases from V and 1 base from J, with 14 bases between. CDR1 MNHEY and CDR2 SVGAGI come from the germline V gene. This CDR3 region has 14 residues.